This T cell receptor beta chain is drawn from a study of technical replicates of blood from a handful of donors. This CDR3 comprises 12 residues. J lost 7 bases, V lost 7 bases, and 5 bases had no gene match. The germline V gene has CDR1 MDHEN and CDR2 SYDVKM. Generated by immunoSEQ multiplex PCR, the TCRdb table keeps only in-frame clones and is missing some. The data hold tens of thousands of clones, with roughly 95% observed a single time. The clonotype was recovered from a human donor in good health. The sample taken for sequencing was T cells isolated from PBMCs. This chain links TRBV28 with TRBJ1-2; the match to TRBD1 covers 8 bases. Here the CDR3 reads CASTDRGSGYTF. The CDR3 DNA follows: TGTGCCAGCACCGACAGGGGAAGTGGCTACACCTTC.